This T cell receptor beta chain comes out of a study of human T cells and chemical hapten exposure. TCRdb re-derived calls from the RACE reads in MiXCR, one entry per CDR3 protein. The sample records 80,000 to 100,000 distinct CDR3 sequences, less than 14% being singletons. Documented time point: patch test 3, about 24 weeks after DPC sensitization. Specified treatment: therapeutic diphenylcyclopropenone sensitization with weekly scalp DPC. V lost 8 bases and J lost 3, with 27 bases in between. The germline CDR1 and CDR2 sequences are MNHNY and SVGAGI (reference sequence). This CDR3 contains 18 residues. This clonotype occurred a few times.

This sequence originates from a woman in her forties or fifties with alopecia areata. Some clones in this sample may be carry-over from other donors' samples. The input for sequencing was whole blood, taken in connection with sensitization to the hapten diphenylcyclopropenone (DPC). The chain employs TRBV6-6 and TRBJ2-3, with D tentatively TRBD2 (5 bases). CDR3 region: CASALRPSTIGGTDTQYF. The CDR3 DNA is TGTGCCAGCGCCCTAAGACCTAGTACCATCGGCGGGACAGATACGCAGTATTTT.